Described below is a single TCR beta chain sequence and its context. Antigen: not known. The record originates from a study of TIL therapy for anti-PD-1-resistant metastatic lung cancer. In the study overall: Most patients had lung adenocarcinoma. Tumors carried a median about 1.4 non-synonymous mutations per megabase.

The immunoSEQ assay was v3. Data came from immunoSEQ multiplex PCR; TCRdb stores just in-frame clones and leaves some out. The repertoire has roughly 92,000 clones, 55% to 75% of them found once; the top ten carry approximately 11%. Overall study results and limits: Compared with baseline intratumoral T cells, expanded TIL cultures were more clonal and less diverse (around 5.9% vs 31%).

The CDR3 has 13 residues. Germline V gene lookup returns CDR1 MNHEY and CDR2 SMNVEV (reference sequence). Trimming pared 6 bases from V and 7 bases from J, leaving 15 bases between. Regarding time point: pre-treatment sample, taken before nivolumab and TIL therapy. Pleural nodules or supraclavicular lymph nodes made up most of the excised metastases sampled. The clonotype was recovered from a person aged 25 to 79 with non-small cell lung cancer. The chain recombines TRBV27 with TRBJ1-1; a possible D gene is TRBD1 (6 bases). This material consisted of tumor tissue, taken at baseline. CDR3 bases: TGTGCCAGCAGGAGGGGGGACGGCGTTGAAGCTTTCTTT. Protein sequence: CASRRGDGVEAFF.